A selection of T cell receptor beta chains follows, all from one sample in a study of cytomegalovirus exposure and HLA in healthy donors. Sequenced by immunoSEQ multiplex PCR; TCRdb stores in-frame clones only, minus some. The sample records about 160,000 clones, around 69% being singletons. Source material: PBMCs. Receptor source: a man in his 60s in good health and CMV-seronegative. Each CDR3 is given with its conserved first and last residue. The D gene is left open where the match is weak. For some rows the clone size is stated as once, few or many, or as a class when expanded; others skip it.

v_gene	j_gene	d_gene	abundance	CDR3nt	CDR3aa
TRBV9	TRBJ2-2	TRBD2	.	TGTGCCAGCAGCGTAGAACTAGCGGGAGGAGGAGTTGCCGGGGAGCTGTTTTTT	CASSVELAGGGVAGELFF
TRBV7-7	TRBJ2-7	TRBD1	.	TGTGCCAGCAGCTTAGCGACGGGGGGACAGGGTTCCTACGAGCAGTACTTC	CASSLATGGQGSYEQYF
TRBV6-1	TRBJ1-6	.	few	TGTGCCAGCAGTGAAGGGCGGGGAGGATTTTCACCCCTCCACTTT	CASSEGRGGFSPLHF
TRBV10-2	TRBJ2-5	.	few	TGCGCCAGCAGGTTACAGGGTCAAGAGACCCAGTACTTC	CASRLQGQETQYF
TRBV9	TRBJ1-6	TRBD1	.	TGTGCCAGCAGCTTCCAGGGGGAAGGGTCACCCCTCCACTTT	CASSFQGEGSPLHF
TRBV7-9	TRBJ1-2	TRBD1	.	TGTGCCAGTAAGATTGACAGGGGAAGCTCTGGCTACACCTTC	CASKIDRGSSGYTF
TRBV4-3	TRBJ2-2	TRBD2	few	TGCGCCAGCAGCCAAGGGGCCGAGCGGGAGAGGACCGGGGAGCTGTTTTTT	CASSQGAERERTGELFF
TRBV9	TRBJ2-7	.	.	TGTGCCAGCAGCGTAGACCCAGGGAACTACGAGCAGTACTTC	CASSVDPGNYEQYF
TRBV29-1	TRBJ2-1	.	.	TGCAGCGTTGAAGCGGTGTCCAGAGGCAATGAGCAGTTCTTC	CSVEAVSRGNEQFF
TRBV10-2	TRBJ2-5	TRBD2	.	TGCGCCAGCAGCCTGACTAGCGGGGGTCAAGAGACCCAGTACTTC	CASSLTSGGQETQYF
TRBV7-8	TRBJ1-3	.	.	TGTGCCAGCAGTCCTAGTAGATCTGGAAACACCATATATTTT	CASSPSRSGNTIYF
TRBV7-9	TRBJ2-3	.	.	TGTTCCAGCAGCTTCGGTGATACGCAGTATTTT	CSSSFGDTQYF
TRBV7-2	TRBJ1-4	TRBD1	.	TGTGCCAGCAGCCGCCAGCCAGGGGGGCAGGCCAATGAAAAACTGTTTTTT	CASSRQPGGQANEKLFF
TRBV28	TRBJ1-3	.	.	TGTGCCAGCGGCCCCGGGGGGTGGGGAAACACCATATATTTT	CASGPGGWGNTIYF
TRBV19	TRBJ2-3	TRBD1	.	TGTGCCAGTAGCATACAGGGGTTCACAGATACGCAGTATTTT	CASSIQGFTDTQYF
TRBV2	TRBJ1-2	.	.	TGTGCCAGCACCAGTGGGACAACTTACTATGGCTACACCTTC	CASTSGTTYYGYTF
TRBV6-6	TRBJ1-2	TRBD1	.	TGTGCCAGCAGCCAGGGGACAGTCTTAGGCTACACCTTC	CASSQGTVLGYTF
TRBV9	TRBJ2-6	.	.	TGTGCCAGCAGCGTAGACGAGGGCCCTCTGGCTGGGGCCAACGTCCTGACTTTC	CASSVDEGPLAGANVLTF
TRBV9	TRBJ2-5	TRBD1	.	TGTGCCAGCAGCGCAGACAGGGGGCAAGAGACCCAGTACTTC	CASSADRGQETQYF